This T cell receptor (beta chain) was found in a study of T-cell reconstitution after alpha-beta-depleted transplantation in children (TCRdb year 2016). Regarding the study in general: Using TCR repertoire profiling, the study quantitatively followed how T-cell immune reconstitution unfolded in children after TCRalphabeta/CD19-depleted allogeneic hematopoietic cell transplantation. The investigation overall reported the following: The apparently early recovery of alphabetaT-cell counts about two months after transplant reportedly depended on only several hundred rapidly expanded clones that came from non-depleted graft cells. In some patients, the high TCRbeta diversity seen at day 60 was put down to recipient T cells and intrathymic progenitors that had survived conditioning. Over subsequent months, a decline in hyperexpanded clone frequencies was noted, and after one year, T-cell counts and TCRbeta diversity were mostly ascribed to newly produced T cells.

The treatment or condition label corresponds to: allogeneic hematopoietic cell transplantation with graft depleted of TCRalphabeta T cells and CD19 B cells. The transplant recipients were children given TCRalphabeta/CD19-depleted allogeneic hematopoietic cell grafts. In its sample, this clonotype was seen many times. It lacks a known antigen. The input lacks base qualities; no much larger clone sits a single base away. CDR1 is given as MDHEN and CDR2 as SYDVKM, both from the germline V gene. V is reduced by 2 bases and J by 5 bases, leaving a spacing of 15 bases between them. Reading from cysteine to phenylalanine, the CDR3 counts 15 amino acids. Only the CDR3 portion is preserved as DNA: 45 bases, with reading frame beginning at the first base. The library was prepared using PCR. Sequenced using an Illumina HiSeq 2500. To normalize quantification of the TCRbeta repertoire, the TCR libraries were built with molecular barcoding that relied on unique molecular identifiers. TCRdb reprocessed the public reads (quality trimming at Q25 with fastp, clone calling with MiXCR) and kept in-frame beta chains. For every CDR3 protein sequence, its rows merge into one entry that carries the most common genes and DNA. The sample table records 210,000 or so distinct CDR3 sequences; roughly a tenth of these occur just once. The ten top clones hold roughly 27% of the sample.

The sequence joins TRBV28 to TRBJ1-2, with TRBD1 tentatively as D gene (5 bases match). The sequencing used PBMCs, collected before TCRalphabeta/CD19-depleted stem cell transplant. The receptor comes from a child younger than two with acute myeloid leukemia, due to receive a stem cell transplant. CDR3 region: CASSLPGTSLYGYTF. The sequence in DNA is TGTGCCAGCAGTTTACCCGGGACCTCCCTATATGGCTACACCTTC.